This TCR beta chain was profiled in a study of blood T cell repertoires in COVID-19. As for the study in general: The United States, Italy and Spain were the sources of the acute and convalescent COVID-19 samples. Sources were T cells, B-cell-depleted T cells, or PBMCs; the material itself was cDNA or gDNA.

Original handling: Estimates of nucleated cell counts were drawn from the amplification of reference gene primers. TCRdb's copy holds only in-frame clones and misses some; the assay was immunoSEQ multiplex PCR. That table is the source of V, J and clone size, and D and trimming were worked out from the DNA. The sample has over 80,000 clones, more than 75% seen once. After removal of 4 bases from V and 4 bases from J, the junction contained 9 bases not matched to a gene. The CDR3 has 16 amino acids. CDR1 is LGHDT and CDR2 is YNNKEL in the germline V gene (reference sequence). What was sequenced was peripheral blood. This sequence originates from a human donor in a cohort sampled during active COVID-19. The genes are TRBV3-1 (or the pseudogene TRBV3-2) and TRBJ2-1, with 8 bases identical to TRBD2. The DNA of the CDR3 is TGTGCCAGCAGCCTGGTCCTTCAGCGGGGGTACAATGAGCAGTTCTTC. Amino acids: CASSLVLQRGYNEQFF.